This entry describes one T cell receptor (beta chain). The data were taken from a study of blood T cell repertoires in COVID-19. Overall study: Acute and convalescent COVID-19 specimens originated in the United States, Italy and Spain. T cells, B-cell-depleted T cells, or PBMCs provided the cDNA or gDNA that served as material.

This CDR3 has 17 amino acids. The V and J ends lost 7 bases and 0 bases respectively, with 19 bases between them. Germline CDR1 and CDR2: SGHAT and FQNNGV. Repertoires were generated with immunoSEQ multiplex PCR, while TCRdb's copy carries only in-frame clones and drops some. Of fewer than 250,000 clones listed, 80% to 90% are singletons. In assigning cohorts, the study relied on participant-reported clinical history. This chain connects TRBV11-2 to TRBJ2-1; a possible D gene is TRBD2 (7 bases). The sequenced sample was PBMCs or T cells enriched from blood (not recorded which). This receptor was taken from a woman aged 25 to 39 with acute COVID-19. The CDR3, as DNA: TGTGCCAGCACCCTAAGAGAGGGGGGGCGCTCCTACAATGAGCAGTTCTTC. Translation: CASTLREGGRSYNEQFF.